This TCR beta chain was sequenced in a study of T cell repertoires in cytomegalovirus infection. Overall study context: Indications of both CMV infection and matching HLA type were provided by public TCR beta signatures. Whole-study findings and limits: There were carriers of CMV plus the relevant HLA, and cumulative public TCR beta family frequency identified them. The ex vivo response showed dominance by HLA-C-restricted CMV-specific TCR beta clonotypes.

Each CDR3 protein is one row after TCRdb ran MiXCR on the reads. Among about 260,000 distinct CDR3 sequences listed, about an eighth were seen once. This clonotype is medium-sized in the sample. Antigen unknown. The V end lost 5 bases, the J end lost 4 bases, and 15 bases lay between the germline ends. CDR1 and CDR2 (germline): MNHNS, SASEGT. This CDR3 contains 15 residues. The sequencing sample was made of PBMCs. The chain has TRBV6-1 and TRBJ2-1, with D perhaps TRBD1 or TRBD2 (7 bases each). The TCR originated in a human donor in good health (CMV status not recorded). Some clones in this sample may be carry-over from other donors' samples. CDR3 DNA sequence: TGTGCCAGCAGTTTCCAGGGGGGGCCTTACAATGAGCAGTTCTTC. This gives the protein CASSFQGGPYNEQFF.